This TCR beta chain was captured by sequencing in a study of shared clonotypes between healthy human individuals (dated by TCRdb to 2019 to 2021). Some background on the complete study: Two women and three men aged 18 to 49 years were included in the cohort. Different laboratories and diverse techniques were used to prepare libraries and sequence TCR repertoires, to increase sequencing depth and limit assay-specific biases. To estimate repertoire size and how much clonotypes are shared between individuals, the study performed deep sequencing of blood TCR repertoires from a few healthy adults. Per donor, three plates each were used for CD4 naive and CD4 memory, two for CD8 naive, and one for CD8 memory. Leukapheresis yielded between about 0.85 and 9.5 billion PBMCs per donor. Overall results and qualifications from the work: When four donors were compared, the shared fraction of clonotypes was roughly 4.8% for naive CD4, more than 3% for naive CD8, more than 2% for memory CD4, and roughly 0.43% for memory CD8. Compared with non-shared clonotypes, the clonotypes found in all four sorted-subset donors had higher generation probabilities. Naive subsets generally had larger estimated clonotype richness than memory subsets did. Incomplete sequencing was indicated by rarefaction of sorted-subset datasets, despite the large sequencing depth. Sampling was restricted to blood, and TCR repertoires in tissue are likely to differ from TCR repertoires in blood. The small number of donors limited the genetic and exposure-history diversity represented. Pairwise subsampling led to the expectation that sequencing depth would affect the degree of clonotype sharing among donors.

The germline V gene (reference sequence) yields SGHNT for CDR1 and YYREEE for CDR2. V and J are trimmed by 4 bases and 3 bases, and the gene matches miss 5 bases of the junction. Its CDR3 holds 14 amino acids, cysteine through phenylalanine. Solely the CDR3 DNA is kept, with 42 bases framed from the first base. Concerning this clone itself: Its antigen remains unidentified. The input lacks base qualities; no much larger clone sits a single base away.

For the CD8 naive samples, CD45RO-negative cells were positively selected for CCR7, yielding a CD45RA+CCR7+ population from which TemRA cells were excluded. The donors were healthy, HIV-negative adults with no recently reported acute infections or vaccinations. Every donor was a Caucasian adult living in Nashville, Tennessee, USA. Blood was collected by leukapheresis, and PBMCs were isolated by Ficoll-Histopaque density gradient centrifugation and then cryopreserved in liquid nitrogen vapor phase. Analytical flow cytometry was used to check the purity and quantity of each magnetically sorted T cell population. Genomic DNA was isolated from each sorted fraction and quantified by UV absorbance on a Nanodrop 2000c. TCR CDR3 regions were amplified from genomic DNA by multiplex PCR using the deep immunoSEQ assay. Genomic DNA extracted from each cell subset was distributed evenly over all wells of several immunoSEQ 96-well plates, and each plate served as one replicate. For sorted subsets, roughly 200 ng of genomic DNA, equivalent to around 29,000 T cell genomes, went into each replicate PCR. Purified libraries were quantified with a Qubit 3.0 fluorometer, sized on a Bioanalyzer 2100, and re-quantified with the KAPA Library Quantification kit. Every immunoSEQ 96-well plate was sequenced on a dedicated single-read 150-cycle Illumina NextSeq 550 flow cell. The paper's processing steps were these. The immunoSEQ output contained only junctional sequences without quality scores, so filtering could not match that applied to full-length reads. Sequences were annotated with PyIR, a Python wrapper for IgBLAST v1.9, using IMGT germline references to assign V/J genes and CDR3. Any read was removed if the V/J assignment was weak (E-value above 1e-6), the CDR3 was missing, or the read contained stop codons, out-of-frame junctions, or ambiguous translated residues. V3J clonotypes were defined as sequences sharing the same inferred V gene, J gene, and CDR3 amino acid sequence. Percentage overlap between repertoires was calculated by dividing the number of shared unique clonotypes by the size of the smaller repertoire. Richness of each repertoire was evaluated using RTK rarefaction, the Chao1 estimator, and Recon v2.1 estimates of unobserved clonotypes. Generation probabilities for all TCRbeta clonotypes obtained by the gDNA method from a handful of donors were computed using OLGA. TCRdb obtained this table from immuneACCESS and retained in-frame rearrangements with V and J assigned. These tables miss some clones; where compared with another copy, unresolved V genes account for less than half of the shortfall, and the remainder is unexplained. The V and J calls and the clone size are those of that table, but D and trimming were determined from the DNA. Within this sample are millions of clones, with about 95% of them counted one time only. The ten largest clonotypes hold around 1.1% of the sample.

Recombination connected TRBV5-4 to TRBJ2-7; 9 bases in the junction line up with TRBD2. Sequencing was performed on naive CD8+ T cells sorted from blood. The cell subset or site label on this specimen signifies: CD45RA+CCR7+. The receptor was derived from a man aged 18 to 29 in good health. The CDR3 reads CASSEGLADYEQYF. The sequenced DNA: TGTGCCAGCAGCGAGGGACTAGCCGACTACGAGCAGTACTTC.